The rows below give T cell receptor beta chains drawn from one sample of a study of cytomegalovirus exposure and HLA in healthy donors. Clones were sequenced by immunoSEQ multiplex PCR, and TCRdb holds only the in-frame ones, with some missing. The sample lists roughly 120,000 clones, less than 85% occurring once. Sequencing was performed on PBMCs. The receptor set was obtained from a man aged 25-40 years in good health and CMV-seronegative. Both conserved end residues are part of each CDR3. D genes are given only for firm matches. Size tells how often a clone was seen (once, few, many) or the class of an expanded clone, and some rows leave it out.

V,size,D,J,DNA,CDR3
TRBV7-9,-,-,TRBJ2-7,TGTGCCAGCAGCGCGGGCGGTCGGGAGAGCTTC,CASSAGGRESF
TRBV11-3,-,-,TRBJ2-3,TGTGCCAGCAGCTTAGTATCAGATACGCAGTATTTT,CASSLVSDTQYF
TRBV29-1,-,-,TRBJ1-3,TGCAGCGCCGGGGGTGGAAACACCATATATTTT,CSAGGGNTIYF
TRBV29-1,few,-,TRBJ2-1,TGCAGCGTTCGAGGGAAAGGCCTGAGTGACAATGAGCAGTTCTTC,CSVRGKGLSDNEQFF
TRBV4-2,once,-,TRBJ2-7,TGTGCCAGCAGCCAAGTTCCCCGGCGGGGATCCTACGAGCAGTACTTC,CASSQVPRRGSYEQYF
TRBV9,few,-,TRBJ1-4,TGTGCCAGCACGGGGGGGGAAAAACTGTTTTTT,CASTGGEKLFF
TRBV27,-,TRBD1,TRBJ2-1,TGTGCCAGCAGTTTAGTTAGGACAGGGAGAAATGAGCAGTTCTTC,CASSLVRTGRNEQFF
TRBV15,once,TRBD2,TRBJ2-7,TGTGCCACCTACGGACTAGCGGGAGCGAAGTACGAGCAGTACTTC,CATYGLAGAKYEQYF
TRBV30,-,-,TRBJ2-2,TGTGCCTGGAGTGTGTCGGGGGCCGGGGAGCTGTTTTTT,CAWSVSGAGELFF
TRBV28,once,TRBD1,TRBJ1-3,TGTGCCAGCAGTAGCCCGGGACAGGGGGCAGTCACCATATATTTT,CASSSPGQGAVTIYF
TRBV5-5,-,-,TRBJ1-5,TGTGCCAGCAGCTGGGGGGACGGCCTTGGGTGGCCCCAGCATTTT,CASSWGDGLGWPQHF
TRBV10-3,-,TRBD2,TRBJ2-3,TGTGCCATCAGTCTAGCGGAAGTAGGAGATACGCAGTATTTT,CAISLAEVGDTQYF
TRBV5-5,-,-,TRBJ1-5,TGTGCCAGCAGCTTGTCTGTCGGGGTGACTCAGCCCCAGCATTTT,CASSLSVGVTQPQHF
TRBV2,-,TRBD2,TRBJ2-5,TGTGCCAGCAATGGAGGGAGGGGCGCGGGGGAGACCCAGTACTTC,CASNGGRGAGETQYF
TRBV7-9,once,TRBD2,TRBJ2-3,TGTGCCAGCAGCCCCCCCGGGACTAGGGTTGCAGATACGCAGTATTTT,CASSPPGTRVADTQYF
TRBV30,-,-,TRBJ1-5,TGTGCCTTGGACTTTACAGGGCATCAGCCCCAGCATTTT,CALDFTGHQPQHF
TRBV7-9,-,-,TRBJ2-5,TGTGCCAGCAGCGTGCTTTGGGCAGTCCAAGAGACCCAGTACTTC,CASSVLWAVQETQYF
TRBV27,-,TRBD2,TRBJ2-5,TGTGCCAGCAGTTTACGGGGGGCTAGCGGGAGGGTAGAGACCCAGTACTTC,CASSLRGASGRVETQYF
TRBV4-3,-,-,TRBJ2-2,TGCGCCAGCAGCCAAGATTTGGGGCACTCCAGAGGAGGGGAGCTGTTTTTT,CASSQDLGHSRGGELFF
TRBV29-1,few,-,TRBJ2-1,TGCAGCGTTGAAGATTGGATAGCAGATGAGCAGTTCTTC,CSVEDWIADEQFF
TRBV4-2,-,TRBD2,TRBJ2-6,TGTGCCAGCAGCCAAGATAGCGGAATAGCGGGAGTGGGAGGGGCCAACGTCCTGACTTTC,CASSQDSGIAGVGGANVLTF
TRBV10-1,-,-,TRBJ1-4,TGCGCCAGCACCAACCGGGAAAAACTGTTTTTT,CASTNREKLFF
TRBV28,-,-,TRBJ1-2,TGTGCCAGCAGCCCCGGAGTTAACTATGGCTACACCTTC,CASSPGVNYGYTF
TRBV7-2,-,-,TRBJ2-5,TGTGCCAGCAGCCCGTCCCCCCACTCCTACGCAGAGACCCAGTACTTC,CASSPSPHSYAETQYF